These 2 T cell receptor beta chains came from one sample sequenced in a study of blood T cell repertoires in COVID-19. Profiled with immunoSEQ multiplex PCR; TCRdb holds only in-frame clones, not every one. The sample includes roughly 180,000 clones, roughly 80% of them seen just once. Sequenced: peripheral blood. Receptors were obtained from a man aged 55 to 70 with active or convalescent COVID-19.

This clone appeared a few times. CDR3 sequence: CASSLRTRLEKLFF. The CDR3 DNA reads as TGTGCCAGCAGTTTGCGGACACGGCTTGAAAAACTGTTTTTT. The chain employs TRBV28 and TRBJ1-4; tentative D call: TRBD1 (5 bases). The CDR3 has 14 residues. Trimming stripped 3 bases from V and 7 bases from J, with 12 bases between. Germline V gene data show CDR1 as MDHEN and CDR2 as SYDVKM.

The chain couples TRBV11-3 to TRBJ2-1; TRBD2 agrees at 13 bases. Germline CDR1 reads SGHNT; CDR2 reads YENEEA. Trimming at V came to 0 bases and at J to 6 bases, leaving 2 bases not matched to a gene. This CDR3 is built from 16 residues. This CDR3 is CASSLEGLAGTNEQFF. CDR3 sequence (DNA): TGTGCCAGCAGCTTAGAGGGACTAGCGGGAACCAATGAGCAGTTCTTC.